This T cell receptor (beta chain) was recovered during a study of human T cells and chemical hapten exposure. Study-wide context: While the approximately 25-week study was under way, patients received diphenylcyclopropenone on the scalp every week.

Time point denoted: patch test 2, 6 weeks after DPC sensitization. The treatment is: therapeutic diphenylcyclopropenone sensitization with weekly scalp DPC. Blood collection took place prior to placing each patch test. Individual cDNA molecules in this library carried unique molecular identifiers. Each CDR3 protein is one row after TCRdb ran MiXCR on the RACE reads. Among around 75,000 distinct CDR3 sequences, about 9.3% were seen once, and the ten largest hold 6.8%. Per the germline V gene, CDR1 is SNHLY and CDR2 is FYNNEI. The germline V and J ends were trimmed by 2 bases and 1 base, with 11 bases remaining between them. CDR3 length equals 15 residues. This clonotype was detected many times.

The clonotype comes from a woman aged 45-65 years with alopecia areata. Some clones in this sample may be carry-over from other donors' samples. The J gene is TRBJ1-1, the V gene TRBV2; TRBD1 is a possible D gene (5 bases). Sample: whole blood, taken in connection with sensitization to the hapten diphenylcyclopropenone (DPC). This CDR3 is CASSEWGVQNTEAFF. The CDR3 DNA reads as TGTGCCAGCAGTGAATGGGGGGTTCAGAACACTGAAGCTTTCTTT.